The source of this TCR beta chain is a study of persistence of HIV-infected CD4 T cells. The overall study: Multiple blood draws of up to roughly 200 mL, except two donors with single leukapheresis.

Lysates of CMV-infected fibroblasts at 9.5 to 10 ug/mL stimulated these cells. CD40L/CD69 double-negative CD45RO-high memory CD4+ T cells were collected. As concerns this clone: Its cognate antigen is unknown.

Broader study findings: Bulk TCR data could not be restricted to HIV-1-infected CMV-responding cells.

Germline V lookup: CDR1 MNHEY, CDR2 SVGAGI. The CDR3 covers 11 residues. The V end was cut by 5 bases, the J end by 6 bases, with 8 bases between. Sequencing used immunoSEQ version 4 in survey mode. The method was immunoSEQ multiplex PCR; TCRdb's version includes in-frame clones alone and lacks a portion of them. The data contain under 60,000 clones, 70% to 80% of them singletons. The chain links TRBV6-5 to TRBJ2-7; D ambiguous. This clonotype was obtained from an adult man with HIV who was CMV-seropositive. Sample: CD4+ T cells sorted from PBMCs after roughly 20-hour stimulation, taken from a patient who received antiretroviral therapy. CDR3 in DNA: TGTGCCAGCAGTCCCTGGGGCGAGCAGTACTTC. Amino acid sequence: CASSPWGEQYF.